The T cell receptor beta chain described here comes from a study of shared clonotypes between healthy human individuals. Whole-study context: For every donor, three CD4 naive, three CD4 memory, two CD8 naive and one CD8 memory plates were used.

This clone has just one count. Terminally differentiated effector memory CD45RA+ cells were excluded from the naive CD8 cells, which were CD45RO-negative and positively selected for CCR7. Germline V gene lookup returns CDR1 SGDLS and CDR2 YYNGEE. Trimming shortened V by 4 bases and J by 4 bases, and 20 bases separated the two germline ends. This CDR3 has 16 amino acids. The assay was carried out at the deep level. Each subset's genomic DNA was split evenly across several immunoSEQ plates. Data came from immunoSEQ multiplex PCR; TCRdb stores just in-frame clones and leaves some out. Among around 2,000,000 clones listed, around 96% were seen once.

This chain joins TRBV9 and TRBJ1-2; TRBD1 might be the D (5 bases). The origin of this receptor is a man aged 18 to 35 in good health. Sequencing used naive CD8+ T cells sorted from blood. This CDR3 reads CASSSWGGVGSYGYTF. DNA of the CDR3: TGTGCCAGCAGCTCTTGGGGAGGGGTCGGTAGCTATGGCTACACCTTC.